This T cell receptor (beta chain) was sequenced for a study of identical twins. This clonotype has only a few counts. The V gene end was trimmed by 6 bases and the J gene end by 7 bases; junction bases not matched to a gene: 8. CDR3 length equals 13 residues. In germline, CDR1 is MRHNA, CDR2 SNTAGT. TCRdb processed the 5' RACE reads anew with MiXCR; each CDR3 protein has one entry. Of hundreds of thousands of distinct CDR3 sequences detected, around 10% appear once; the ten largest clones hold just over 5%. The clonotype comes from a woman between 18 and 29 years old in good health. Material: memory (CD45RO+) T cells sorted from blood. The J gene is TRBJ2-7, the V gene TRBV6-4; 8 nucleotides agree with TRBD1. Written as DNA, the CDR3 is TGTGCCAGCAGCGGCGTCACAGGGGGAGAGCAGTACTTC. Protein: CASSGVTGGEQYF.